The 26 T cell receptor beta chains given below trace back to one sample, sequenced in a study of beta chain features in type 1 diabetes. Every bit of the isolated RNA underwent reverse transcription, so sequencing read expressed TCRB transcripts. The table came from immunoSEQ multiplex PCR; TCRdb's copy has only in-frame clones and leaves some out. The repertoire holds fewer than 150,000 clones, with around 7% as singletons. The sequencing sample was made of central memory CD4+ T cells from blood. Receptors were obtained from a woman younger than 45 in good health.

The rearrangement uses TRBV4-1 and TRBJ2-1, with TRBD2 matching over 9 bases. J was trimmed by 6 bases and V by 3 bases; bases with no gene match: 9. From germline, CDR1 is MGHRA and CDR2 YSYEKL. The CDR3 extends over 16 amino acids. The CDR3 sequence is CASSQVSSGALNEQFF. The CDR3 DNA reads TGCGCCAGCAGCCAGGTATCTAGCGGGGCCCTCAATGAGCAGTTCTTC.

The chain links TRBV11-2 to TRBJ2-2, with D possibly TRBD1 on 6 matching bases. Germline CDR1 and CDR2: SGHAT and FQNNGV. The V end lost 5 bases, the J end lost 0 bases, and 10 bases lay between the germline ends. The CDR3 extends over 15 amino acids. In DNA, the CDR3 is TGTGCCAGCAGCAAGGGGGTAACGAACACCGGGGAGCTGTTTTTT. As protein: CASSKGVTNTGELFF.

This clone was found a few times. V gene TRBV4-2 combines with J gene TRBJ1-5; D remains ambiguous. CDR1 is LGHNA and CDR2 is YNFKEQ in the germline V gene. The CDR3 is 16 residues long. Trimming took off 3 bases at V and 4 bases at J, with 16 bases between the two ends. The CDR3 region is CASSQSRTDRNQPQHF. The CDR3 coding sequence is TGTGCCAGCAGCCAGTCGAGGACTGATCGAAATCAGCCCCAGCATTTT.

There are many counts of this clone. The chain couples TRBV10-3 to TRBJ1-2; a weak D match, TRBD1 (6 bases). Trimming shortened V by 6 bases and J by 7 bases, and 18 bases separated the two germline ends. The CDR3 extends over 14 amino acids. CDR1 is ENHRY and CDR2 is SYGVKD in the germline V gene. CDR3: CAIRGTGLAAGYTF. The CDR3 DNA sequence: TGTGCCATCAGGGGCACAGGGCTTGCGGCTGGCTACACCTTC.

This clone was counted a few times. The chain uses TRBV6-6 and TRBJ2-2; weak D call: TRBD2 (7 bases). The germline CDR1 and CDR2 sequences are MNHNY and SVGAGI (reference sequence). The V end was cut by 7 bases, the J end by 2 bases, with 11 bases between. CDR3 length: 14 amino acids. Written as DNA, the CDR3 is TGTGCCAGCATTCCGGGGGGCAACACCGGGGAGCTGTTTTTT. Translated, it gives CASIPGGNTGELFF.

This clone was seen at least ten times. The CDR3 region has the DNA TGTGCCAGCAAGGCAGACACAACCTACGAGCAGTACTTC. It translates to CASKADTTYEQYF. The chain carries TRBV28 and TRBJ2-7, with D unresolved. The V end was cut by 7 bases, the J end by 2 bases, with 12 bases between. The CDR3 extends over 13 amino acids. The germline V gene has CDR1 MDHEN and CDR2 SYDVKM.

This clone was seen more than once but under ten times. The DNA of the CDR3 is TGCGCCAGCAGCCAGAACCGACAGGACTACACCTTC. Translated: CASSQNRQDYTF. J is TRBJ1-2 and V is TRBV4-1, with a possible D match to TRBD1 (6 bases). Germline V gene lookup returns CDR1 MGHRA and CDR2 YSYEKL. Trimming removed 3 bases at V and 10 bases at J, with 12 bases between. The CDR3 sequence is 12 residues long.

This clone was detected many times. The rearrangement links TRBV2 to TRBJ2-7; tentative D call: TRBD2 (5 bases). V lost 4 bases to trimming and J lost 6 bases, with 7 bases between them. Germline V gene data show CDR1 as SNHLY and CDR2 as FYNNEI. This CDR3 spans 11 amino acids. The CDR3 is CASSGEGEQYF. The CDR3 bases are TGTGCCAGCAGTGGTGAGGGCGAGCAGTACTTC.

The CDR3 loop is CATRATGGWQQYF. CDR3 in DNA: TGTGCCACCCGGGCTACAGGGGGGTGGCAGCAGTACTTC. This chain connects TRBV6-5 to TRBJ2-7; 8 bases align to TRBD1. This CDR3 region has 13 residues. Germline V lookup: CDR1 MNHEY, CDR2 SVGAGI. Trimming cost V 10 bases and J 8 bases; bases outside gene matches: 13.

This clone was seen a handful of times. For the CDR3, the DNA is TGTGCCAGCTCACCACCCCCGACTAGCGGGGGCTACAATGAGCAGTTCTTC. Residues: CASSPPPTSGGYNEQFF. The chain carries TRBV18 and TRBJ2-1; 12 positions agree with TRBD2. There are 17 residues in the CDR3. The V gene's germline CDR1 is KGHSH and CDR2 LQKENI. J gave up 3 bases and V 0 bases, and 3 bases lay outside the gene matches.

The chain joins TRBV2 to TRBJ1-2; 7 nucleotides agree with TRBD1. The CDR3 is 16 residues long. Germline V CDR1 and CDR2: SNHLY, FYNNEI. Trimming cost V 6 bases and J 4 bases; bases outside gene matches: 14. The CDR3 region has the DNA TGTGCCAGCAGGATGATCGAAGGACAGGCTACCTATGGCTACACCTTC. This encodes CASRMIEGQATYGYTF.

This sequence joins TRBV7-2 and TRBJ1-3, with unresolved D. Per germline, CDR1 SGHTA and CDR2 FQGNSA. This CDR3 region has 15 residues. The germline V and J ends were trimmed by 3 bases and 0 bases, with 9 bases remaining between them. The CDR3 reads CASSFRQVSGNTIYF. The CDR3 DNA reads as TGTGCCAGCAGCTTCCGGCAGGTCTCTGGAAACACCATATATTTT.

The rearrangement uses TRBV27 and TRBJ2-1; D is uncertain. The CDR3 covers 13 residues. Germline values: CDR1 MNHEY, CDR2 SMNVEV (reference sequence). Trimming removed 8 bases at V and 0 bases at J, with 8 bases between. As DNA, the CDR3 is TGTGCCAGCTCACTGTTCTCCTACAATGAGCAGTTCTTC. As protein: CASSLFSYNEQFF.

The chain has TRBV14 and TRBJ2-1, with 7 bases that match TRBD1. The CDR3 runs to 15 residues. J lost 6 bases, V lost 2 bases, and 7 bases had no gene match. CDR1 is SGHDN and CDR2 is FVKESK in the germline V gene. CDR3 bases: TGTGCCAGCAGCCAATTAACAGGGGTAAGCAATGAGCAGTTCTTC. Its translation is CASSQLTGVSNEQFF.

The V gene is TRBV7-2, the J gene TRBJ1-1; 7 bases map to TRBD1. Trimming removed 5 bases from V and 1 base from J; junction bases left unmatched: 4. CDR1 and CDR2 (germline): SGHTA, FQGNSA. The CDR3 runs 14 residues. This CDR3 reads CASSHGTANTEAFF. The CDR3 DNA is TGTGCCAGCAGCCATGGGACAGCGAACACTGAAGCTTTCTTT.

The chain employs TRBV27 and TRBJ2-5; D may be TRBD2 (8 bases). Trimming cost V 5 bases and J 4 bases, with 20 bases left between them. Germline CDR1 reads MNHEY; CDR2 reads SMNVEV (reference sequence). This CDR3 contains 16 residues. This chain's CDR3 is CASSPRTGREGETQYF. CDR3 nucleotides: TGTGCCAGCAGTCCCAGGACAGGACGGGAGGGAGAGACCCAGTACTTC.

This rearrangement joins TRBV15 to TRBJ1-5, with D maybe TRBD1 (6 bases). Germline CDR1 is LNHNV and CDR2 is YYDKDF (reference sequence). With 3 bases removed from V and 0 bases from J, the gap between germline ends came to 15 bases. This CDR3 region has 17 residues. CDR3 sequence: CATSRDGQYDSNQPQHF. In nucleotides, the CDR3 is TGTGCCACCAGCAGGGACGGACAGTACGATAGCAATCAGCCCCAGCATTTT.

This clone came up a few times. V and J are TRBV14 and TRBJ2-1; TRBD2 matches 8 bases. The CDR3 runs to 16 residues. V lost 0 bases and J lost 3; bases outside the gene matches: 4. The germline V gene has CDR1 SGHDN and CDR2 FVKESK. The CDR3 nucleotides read TGTGCCAGCAGCCAAGATAACGGGAGGGTCTACAATGAGCAGTTCTTC. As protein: CASSQDNGRVYNEQFF.

The CDR3 nucleotides read TGTGCCCGACGGACAGGGAACATTCAGTACTTC. This codes for CARRTGNIQYF. The rearrangement joins TRBV30 to TRBJ2-4; 8 bases fit TRBD1. This CDR3 contains 11 residues. In germline, CDR1 is GTSNPN, CDR2 SVGIG (reference sequence). The J segment lost 7 bases and the V segment lost 8 bases, leaving 4 bases of the junction unmatched.

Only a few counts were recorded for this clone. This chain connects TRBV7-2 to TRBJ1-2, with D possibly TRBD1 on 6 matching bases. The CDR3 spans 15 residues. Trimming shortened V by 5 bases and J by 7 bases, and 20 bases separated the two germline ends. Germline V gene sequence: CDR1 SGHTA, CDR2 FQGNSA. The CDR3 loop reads CASSTMTGSDSGYTF. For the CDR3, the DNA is TGTGCCAGCAGCACAATGACAGGATCCGATTCTGGCTACACCTTC.

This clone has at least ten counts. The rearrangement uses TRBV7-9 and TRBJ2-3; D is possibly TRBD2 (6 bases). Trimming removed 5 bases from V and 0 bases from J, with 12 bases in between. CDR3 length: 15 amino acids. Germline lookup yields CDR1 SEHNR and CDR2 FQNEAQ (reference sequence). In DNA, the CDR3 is TGTGCCAGCAGCCCGGACTACCTCAGCACAGATACGCAGTATTTT. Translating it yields CASSPDYLSTDTQYF. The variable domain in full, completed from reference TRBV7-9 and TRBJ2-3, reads DTGVSQNPRHKITKRGQNVTFRCDPISEHNRLYWYRQTLGQGPEFLTYFQNEAQLEKSRLLSDRFSAERPKGSFSTLEIQRTEQGDSAMYLCASSPDYLSTDTQYFGPGTRLTVL.

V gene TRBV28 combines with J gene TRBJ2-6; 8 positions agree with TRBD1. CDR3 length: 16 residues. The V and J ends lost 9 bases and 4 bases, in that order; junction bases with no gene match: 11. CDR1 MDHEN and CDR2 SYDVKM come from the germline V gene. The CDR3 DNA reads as TGTGCCAGTTTGAGCCAGGGGGCGCGAGGGGCCAACGTCCTGACTTTC. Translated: CASLSQGARGANVLTF.

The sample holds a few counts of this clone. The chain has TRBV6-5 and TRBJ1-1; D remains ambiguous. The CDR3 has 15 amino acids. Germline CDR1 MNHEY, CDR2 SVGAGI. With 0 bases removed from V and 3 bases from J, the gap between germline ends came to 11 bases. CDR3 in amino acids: CASSYSLPSDTEAFF. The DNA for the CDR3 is TGTGCCAGCAGTTACTCCCTCCCTTCGGACACTGAAGCTTTCTTT.

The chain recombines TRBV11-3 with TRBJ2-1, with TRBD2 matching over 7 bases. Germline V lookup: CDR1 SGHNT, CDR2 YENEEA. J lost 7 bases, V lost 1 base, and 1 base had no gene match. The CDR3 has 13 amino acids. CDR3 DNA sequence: TGTGCCAGCAGCTTAGGGACTAGTAATGAGCAGTTCTTC. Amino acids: CASSLGTSNEQFF.

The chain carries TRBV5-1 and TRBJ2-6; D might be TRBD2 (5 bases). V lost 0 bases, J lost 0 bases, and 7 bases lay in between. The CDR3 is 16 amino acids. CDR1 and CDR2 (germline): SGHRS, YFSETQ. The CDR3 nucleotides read TGCGCCAGCAGCTTGGTGGCGGGCTCTGGGGCCAACGTCCTGACTTTC. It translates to CASSLVAGSGANVLTF.

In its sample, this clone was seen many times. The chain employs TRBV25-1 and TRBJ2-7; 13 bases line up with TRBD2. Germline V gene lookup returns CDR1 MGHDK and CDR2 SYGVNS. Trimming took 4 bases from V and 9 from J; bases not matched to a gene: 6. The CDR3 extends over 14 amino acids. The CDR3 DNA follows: TGTGCCAGCAGTGGGACTAGCGGGAGCCACGTGCAGTACTTC. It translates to CASSGTSGSHVQYF.